A single sample gave rise to the 18 T cell receptor beta chains below, sequenced in a study of blood T cell dynamics during melanoma immunotherapy. Noted time point: week 3, after first cycle of checkpoint inhibitor. Assay: immunoSEQ multiplex PCR; the TCRdb copy retains only in-frame clones and omits some. The table shows several thousand clones, with 80% occurring only once. This specimen was blood, taken from a patient treated with checkpoint blockade. The source of these receptors is a human donor with melanoma.

This chain links TRBV7-6 with TRBJ2-3; D might be TRBD2 (5 bases). V lost 5 bases and J lost 5, with 5 bases in between. CDR3 length equals 11 residues. Germline V gives CDR1 SGHVS, CDR2 FNYEAQ. CDR3 bases: TGTGCCAGCAGCCGGGGAGATACGCAGTATTTT. Its translation: CASSRGDTQYF.

J is TRBJ2-3 and V is TRBV6-1; 8 nucleotides align to TRBD2. The germline gives CDR1 MNHNS, CDR2 SASEGT. The CDR3 totals 14 residues. The ends lost 6 bases at V and 4 bases at J; junction bases unmatched: 6. Written as DNA, the CDR3 is TGTGCCAGCAGCCCGGGGGGGGGCCCAGATACGCAGTATTTT. Its protein product is CASSPGGGPDTQYF.

Comment on this clone: Other DNA sequences of this sample code for an identical CDR3. The chain carries TRBV7-6 and TRBJ2-1; a possible D gene is TRBD2 (5 bases). Germline V lookup: CDR1 SGHVS, CDR2 FNYEAQ. The CDR3 runs to 17 residues. The V gene lost 4 bases and the J gene lost 4 bases, with 20 bases spanning the gap. In DNA form, the CDR3 reads TGTGCCAGCAGCTCCTATTATAGTGCGGGTCGGTACAATGAGCAGTTCTTC. The encoded protein is CASSSYYSAGRYNEQFF.

This clone was recorded a few times. The rearrangement links TRBV7-6 to TRBJ2-2; D possibly corresponds to TRBD1 (5 bases). This CDR3 contains 13 residues. Germline V lookup: CDR1 SGHVS, CDR2 FNYEAQ. The V end was cut by 4 bases, the J end by 6 bases, with 9 bases between. The DNA of the CDR3 is TGTGCCAGCAGCTCCAGGGTACCCGGGGAGCTGTTTTTT. Protein sequence: CASSSRVPGELFF.

The chain couples TRBV10-1 to TRBJ1-3; D is possibly TRBD1 (5 bases). The V end was cut by 0 bases, the J end by 5 bases, with 17 bases between. Germline lookup yields CDR1 WNHNN and CDR2 SYGVQD (reference sequence). This CDR3 contains 17 residues. CDR3 bases: TGCGCCAGCAGTGAGTCCACCCCCGTAAGACAGCGAAACACCATATATTTT. The encoded protein is CASSESTPVRQRNTIYF.

This clone occurred a few times. In DNA form, the CDR3 reads TGTGCCAGCAGTTACGGGGGCGCGTTAAACACTGAAGCTTTCTTT. Translation: CASSYGGALNTEAFF. The chain is built from TRBV6-6 and TRBJ1-1, with D perhaps matching TRBD1 (6 bases). CDR3 size: 15 residues. V gave up 2 bases and J gave up 2 bases, with 12 bases separating them. The germline CDR1 and CDR2 sequences are MNHNY and SVGAGI (reference sequence).

The J gene is TRBJ2-7, the V gene TRBV2; D uncertain. V was shortened by 1 base and J by 2 bases, with 12 bases between the two germline ends. From germline, CDR1 is SNHLY and CDR2 FYNNEI. CDR3 length equals 15 residues. The CDR3 loop reads CASSEGFSATYEQYF. DNA for the CDR3: TGTGCCAGCAGTGAAGGATTCAGCGCTACCTACGAGCAGTACTTC.

This chain connects TRBV13 to TRBJ1-2; D perhaps matches TRBD1 (6 bases). CDR1 and CDR2 (germline): PRHDT, FYEKMQ (reference sequence). The CDR3 length is 16 residues. V was trimmed by 1 base and J by 6 bases, leaving 18 bases between them. CDR3 residues: CASSLEATGSWHGYTF. The CDR3 nucleotides are TGTGCCAGCAGCTTAGAGGCCACAGGGTCTTGGCATGGCTACACCTTC.

The chain uses TRBV4-1 and TRBJ1-2, with 7 bases lining up with TRBD1. Germline CDR1 reads MGHRA; CDR2 reads YSYEKL. Trimming took 3 bases from V and 0 from J; bases not matched to a gene: 4. The CDR3 extends over 15 amino acids. The CDR3 is CASSHGQATNYGYTF. CDR3 bases: TGCGCCAGCAGCCATGGACAGGCTACTAACTATGGCTACACCTTC.

V gene TRBV7-8 combines with J gene TRBJ1-1; no definite D call. The CDR3 runs 17 residues. CDR1 is SGHVS, CDR2 FQNEAQ, per germline. V shed 4 bases and J shed 5 bases, with 23 bases lying between them. CDR3 loop: CASSSAPSIIEGTEAFF. DNA of the CDR3: TGTGCCAGCAGCTCCGCCCCATCAATTATAGAGGGAACTGAAGCTTTCTTT.

The chain couples TRBV29-1 to TRBJ2-6; tentatively, D is TRBD2 (6 bases). This CDR3 comprises 16 residues. Trimming removed 4 bases at V and 4 bases at J, with 17 bases between. Germline CDR1 reads SQVTM; CDR2 reads ANQGSEA. The CDR3 nucleotides read TGCAGCGTTGGGGCAGGGACTCGCGGAGGGGCCAACGTCCTGACTTTC. Encoded protein: CSVGAGTRGGANVLTF.

The chain links TRBV5-1 to TRBJ1-1, with a weak D call TRBD1 (6 bases). This CDR3 is 16 amino acids long. Trimming removed 2 bases from V and 2 bases from J, with 16 bases in between. Germline CDR1 and CDR2: SGHRS and YFSETQ. The CDR3 DNA reads as TGCGCCAGCAGCTTAGGCCCTACAGGGTCCAACACTGAAGCTTTCTTT. It translates to CASSLGPTGSNTEAFF.

The genes are TRBV2 and TRBJ2-3; TRBD1 aligns across 10 bases. The CDR3 runs to 15 residues. Germline loops: CDR1 SNHLY, CDR2 FYNNEI. Losses at the gene ends were 5 bases for V and 3 bases for J; bases not matched to a gene: 5. In nucleotides, the CDR3 is TGTGCCAGCAGTTCCCGGGACAGGGGAACAGATACGCAGTATTTT. This gives the protein CASSSRDRGTDTQYF. The variable domain in full, with the rest retrieved from reference TRBV2 and TRBJ2-3, is EPEVTQTPSHQVTQMGQEVILRCVPISNHLYFYWYRQILGQKVEFLVSFYNNEISEKSEIFDDQFSVERPDGSNFTLKIRSTKLEDSAMYFCASSSRDRGTDTQYFGPGTRLTVL.

The chain has TRBV7-2 and TRBJ2-7; a possible D gene is TRBD1 (5 bases). Germline CDR1 reads SGHTA; CDR2 reads FQGNSA. Trimming took 2 bases from V and 4 from J, leaving 18 bases between them. The CDR3 spans 16 residues. For the CDR3, the DNA is TGTGCCAGCAGCTTAACCCCCAGGGTAGAACTATACGAGCAGTACTTC. As protein: CASSLTPRVELYEQYF.

This sequence joins TRBV27 and TRBJ2-3; 7 bases line up with TRBD2. With V trimmed by 3 bases and J by 0 bases, 3 bases remained unmatched. Germline lookup yields CDR1 MNHEY and CDR2 SMNVEV (reference sequence). The CDR3 runs 15 residues. The CDR3 loop is CASSLGGRSTDTQYF. CDR3 in DNA: TGTGCCAGCAGTTTGGGCGGGAGAAGCACAGATACGCAGTATTTT.

The rearrangement links TRBV19 to TRBJ1-1; D gene unclear. Germline V gene data show CDR1 as LNHDA and CDR2 as SQIVND (reference sequence). Trimming stripped 3 bases from V and 3 bases from J, with 17 bases between. The CDR3 runs to 16 residues. CDR3 nucleotide sequence: TGTGCCAGTAGTATGGCGCCGGGGATTCAAGACACTGAAGCTTTCTTT. Translated: CASSMAPGIQDTEAFF.

The J gene is TRBJ1-1, the V gene TRBV19, with 7 bases fitting TRBD1. The CDR3 length is 14 residues. V was pared by 6 bases and J by 1 base, with 5 bases of the junction left unmatched. CDR1 is LNHDA, CDR2 SQIVND, per germline (reference sequence). The CDR3 region is CASSPTGWNTEAFF. The DNA for the CDR3 is TGTGCCAGTAGCCCGACAGGGTGGAACACTGAAGCTTTCTTT.

The V and J genes are TRBV5-4 and TRBJ2-2; 12 bases match TRBD2. The CDR3 extends over 17 amino acids. CDR1 SGHNT and CDR2 YYREEE come from the germline V gene (reference sequence). The junction had 5 bases not matched to a gene; V was cut back by 0 bases and J by 5 bases. The CDR3 DNA reads TGTGCCAGCAGCTTGGGACTAGCGGGAGTGAGGACCGGGGAGCTGTTTTTT. Translation: CASSLGLAGVRTGELFF.